One sample yielded the 3 T cell receptor beta chains listed below, sequenced in a study of T cell responses to AZD1222 COVID-19 vaccine. The assay was immunoSEQ multiplex PCR, and TCRdb's table has in-frame clones only and misses some. Of 65,000 to 100,000 clones listed, about nine tenths are singletons. Specimen: peripheral blood, collected 28 days after the second AZD1222 dose. The receptors here all came from an adult who received the AZD1222 COVID-19 vaccine.

The V and J genes are TRBV6-2 or TRBV6-3 and TRBJ1-1; D is undetermined. With 2 bases removed from V and 4 bases from J, the gap between germline ends came to 8 bases. The CDR3 is 13 amino acids. The germline V gene encodes CDR1 MNHEY and CDR2 SVGEGT. CDR3 in amino acids: CASSYRWSTEAFF. CDR3 nucleotide sequence: TGTGCCAGCAGTTACCGCTGGAGCACTGAAGCTTTCTTT.

This chain connects TRBV7-8 to TRBJ1-3; TRBD1 matches 8 bases. The germline V gene encodes CDR1 SGHVS and CDR2 FQNEAQ. The CDR3 loop spans 17 amino acids. Germline trimming cut 4 bases from V and 0 bases from J; bases unmatched to any gene: 8. The CDR3 bases are TGTGCCAGCAGCTCCCGGGACAGGTTATTCTCTGGAAACACCATATATTTT. Protein sequence: CASSSRDRLFSGNTIYF.

The chain recombines TRBV7-8 with TRBJ1-4; 9 nucleotides align to TRBD1. The germline V gene has CDR1 SGHVS and CDR2 FQNEAQ. The CDR3 covers 18 residues. V was clipped by 5 bases and J by 5 bases; unmatched bases: 15. CDR3 DNA sequence: TGTGCCAGCAGCCCGGCCTACAGGGGGCGCGAGGGGAATGAAAAACTGTTTTTT. Protein: CASSPAYRGREGNEKLFF.